This T cell receptor (beta chain) was identified in a study of cytomegalovirus exposure and HLA in healthy donors. Comment on this clone: The target antigen is unknown.

Looked up from germline, CDR1 is MNHEY and CDR2 is SMNVEV (reference sequence). The CDR3 has 13 residues. V dropped 6 bases and J dropped 6 bases, with 15 bases sitting between them. A multiplex PCR was run with 60 Vbeta primers and 13 Jbeta primers. Generated by immunoSEQ multiplex PCR, the TCRdb table keeps only in-frame clones and is missing some. The ten top clones account for around 15%, within a sample of under 90,000 clones. The study's findings and limits: Available immune exposure information covered CMV serostatus only.

This chain uses TRBV27 with TRBJ2-7; D perhaps matches TRBD1 (6 bases). This TCR derives from a man aged 45-60 years in good health and CMV-seropositive. Sequenced sample: PBMCs. The CDR3 nucleotides are TGTGCCAGCAGATCCACAGGGTCGGGCGAGCAGTACTTC. It is translated as CASRSTGSGEQYF.